This record concerns one TCR beta chain sequence. Its antigen is not identified. From germline, CDR1 is GTSNPN and CDR2 SVGIG (reference sequence). This CDR3 is built from 15 residues. V lost 4 bases and J lost 4, with 16 bases in between. The entry originates in a study of siplizumab effects on memory and regulatory T cells. The study, taken as a whole, reports: The mapping of alloreactive clones to unstimulated subsets covered only a minor fraction of them. Contribution to the alloresponse seemed major for naive T cells, which also seemed more diverse than memory cells.

Assay: immunoSEQ multiplex PCR; the TCRdb copy retains only in-frame clones and omits some. The table lists approximately 97,000 clones, approximately 90% of them singletons, with roughly 1% in the top ten. The sequence came from a human donor in good health. The sequenced sample consisted of CD4+ T cells sorted from blood. The rearrangement uses TRBV30 and TRBJ1-4, with D perhaps TRBD1 (6 bases). CDR3 DNA: TGTGCCTGGACGGGGGCGTCAGGACTTAATGAAAAACTGTTTTTT. Amino acid sequence: CAWTGASGLNEKLFF.